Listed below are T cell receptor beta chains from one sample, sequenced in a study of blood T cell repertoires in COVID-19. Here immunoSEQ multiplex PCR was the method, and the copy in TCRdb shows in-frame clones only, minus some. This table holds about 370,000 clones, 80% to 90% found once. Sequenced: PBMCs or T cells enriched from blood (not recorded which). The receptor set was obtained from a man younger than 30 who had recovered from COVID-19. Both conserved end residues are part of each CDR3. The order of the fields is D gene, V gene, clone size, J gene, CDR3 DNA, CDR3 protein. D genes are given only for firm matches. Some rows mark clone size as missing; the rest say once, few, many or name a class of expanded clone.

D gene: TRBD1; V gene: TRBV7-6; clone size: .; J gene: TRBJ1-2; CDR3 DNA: TGTGCCAGCAGCTCGGCGGGCAGGACAGGGTTTAACTATGGCTACACCTTC; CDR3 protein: CASSSAGRTGFNYGYTF
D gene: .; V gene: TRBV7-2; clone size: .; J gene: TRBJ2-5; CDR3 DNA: TGTGCCAGCAGCTTAGGGGGGGGGCGCAGCGGGACCCAGTACTTC; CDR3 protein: CASSLGGGRSGTQYF
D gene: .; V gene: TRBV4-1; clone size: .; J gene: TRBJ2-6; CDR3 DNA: TGCGCCACCGGACGGGGTCCCTCATCGTCTGGGGCCAACGTCCTGACTTTC; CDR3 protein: CATGRGPSSSGANVLTF
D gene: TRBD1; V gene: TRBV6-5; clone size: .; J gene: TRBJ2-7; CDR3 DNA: TGTGCCAGCACTGTAGGAGCAGGGGGCGTCTACGAGCAGTACTTC; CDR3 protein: CASTVGAGGVYEQYF
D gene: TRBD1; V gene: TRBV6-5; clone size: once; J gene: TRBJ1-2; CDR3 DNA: TGTGCCAGCAGTTTCGGCGGACAGGGGGTTTATGGCTACACCTTC; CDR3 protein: CASSFGGQGVYGYTF
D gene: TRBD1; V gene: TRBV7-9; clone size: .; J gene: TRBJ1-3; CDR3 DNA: TGTGCCAGCAGCTTAGGACAGGGGATTTCTGGAAACACCATATATTTT; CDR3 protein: CASSLGQGISGNTIYF
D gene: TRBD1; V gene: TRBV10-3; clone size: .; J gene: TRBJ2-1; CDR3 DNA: TGTGCCATCAGTGGGACAGGGGGTTCAAATGAGCAGTTCTTC; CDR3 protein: CAISGTGGSNEQFF
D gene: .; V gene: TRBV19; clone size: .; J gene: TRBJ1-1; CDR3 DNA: TGTGCCAGTAGTCGGAGGAACACTGAAGCTTTCTTT; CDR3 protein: CASSRRNTEAFF
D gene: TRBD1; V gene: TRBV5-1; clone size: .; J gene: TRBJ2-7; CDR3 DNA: TGCGCCAGCAGCTTGATCGAGACAGGGGATTATGTGCAGTACTTC; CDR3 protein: CASSLIETGDYVQYF
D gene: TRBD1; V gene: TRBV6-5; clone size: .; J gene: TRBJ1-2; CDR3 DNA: TGTGCCAGCAGTTATAGCAGGGGGGCAGGGGCTGGCTACACCTTC; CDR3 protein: CASSYSRGAGAGYTF
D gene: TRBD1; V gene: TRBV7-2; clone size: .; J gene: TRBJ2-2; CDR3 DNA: TGTGCCAGCAGCGCCCGACAGGGTGGGAGCACCGGGGAGCTGTTTTTT; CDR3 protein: CASSARQGGSTGELFF
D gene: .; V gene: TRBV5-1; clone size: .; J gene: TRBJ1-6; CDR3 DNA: TGCGCCAGCAGCTCCGCGGACATGCCTAATTCACCCCTCCACTTT; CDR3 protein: CASSSADMPNSPLHF
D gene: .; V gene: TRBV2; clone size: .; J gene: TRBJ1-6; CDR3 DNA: TGTGCCAGCACCGGAAGGGGTTATAATTCACCCCTCCACTTT; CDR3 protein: CASTGRGYNSPLHF
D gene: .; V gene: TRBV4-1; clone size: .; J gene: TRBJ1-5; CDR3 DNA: TGCGCCAGCAGCCAGGGGCTTAGCAATCAGCCCCAGCATTTT; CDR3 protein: CASSQGLSNQPQHF
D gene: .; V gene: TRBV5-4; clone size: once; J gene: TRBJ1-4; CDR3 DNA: TGTGCCAGCAGCTTTTTTTTGAGGGGGACTAATGAAAAACTGTTTTTT; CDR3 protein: CASSFFLRGTNEKLFF
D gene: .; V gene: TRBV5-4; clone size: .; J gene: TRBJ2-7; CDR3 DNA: TGTGCCAGCAGCTTGGCTGACGGGAGCTACGAGCAGTACTTC; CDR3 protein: CASSLADGSYEQYF
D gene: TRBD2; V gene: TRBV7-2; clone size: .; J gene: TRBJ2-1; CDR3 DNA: TGTGCCAGCAGCCCGACTAGCCTTCGATTAGGTAATGAGCAGTTCTTC; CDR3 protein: CASSPTSLRLGNEQFF
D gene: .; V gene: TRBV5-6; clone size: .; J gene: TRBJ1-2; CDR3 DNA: TGTGCCAGCAGCGCGGAAGGGAGTGACTATGGCTACACCTTC; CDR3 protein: CASSAEGSDYGYTF
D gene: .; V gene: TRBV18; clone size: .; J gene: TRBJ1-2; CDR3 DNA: TGTGCCAGCTCACCACAAACAGGGGGCTACACCTTC; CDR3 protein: CASSPQTGGYTF
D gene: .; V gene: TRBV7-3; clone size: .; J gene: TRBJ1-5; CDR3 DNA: TGTGCCAGCAGCCCTAGTGCTCCGGGACTCCCAACGGGTCAGCCCCAGCATTTT; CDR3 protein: CASSPSAPGLPTGQPQHF
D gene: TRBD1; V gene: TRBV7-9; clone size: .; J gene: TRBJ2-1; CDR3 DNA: TGTGCCAGCAGCTTACGACAGGGCTACAATGAGCAGTTCTTC; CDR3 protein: CASSLRQGYNEQFF
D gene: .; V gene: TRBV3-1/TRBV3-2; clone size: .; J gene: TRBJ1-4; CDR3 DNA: TGTGCCAGCAGCCTTGTCGGGACACGTAATGAAAAACTGTTTTTT; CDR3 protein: CASSLVGTRNEKLFF
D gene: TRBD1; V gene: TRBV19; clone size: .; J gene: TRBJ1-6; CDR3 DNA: TGTGCCAGTAGCTCCTGGACAGGGGGCGAAAATTCACCCCTCCACTTT; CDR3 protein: CASSSWTGGENSPLHF
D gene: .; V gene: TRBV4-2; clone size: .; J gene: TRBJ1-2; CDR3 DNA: TGTGCCAGCAGCCATGAAACAGGGTCCTATGGCTACACCTTC; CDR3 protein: CASSHETGSYGYTF
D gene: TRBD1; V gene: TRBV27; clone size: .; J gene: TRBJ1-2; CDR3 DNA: TGTGCCAGCAGTGGGACAGGGGGCGGCTACACCTTC; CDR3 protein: CASSGTGGGYTF
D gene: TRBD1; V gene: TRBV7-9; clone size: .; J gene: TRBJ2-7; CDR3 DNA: TGTGCCAGCAGCTCCCGACAGGGGGCGACCGAGCAGTACTTC; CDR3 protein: CASSSRQGATEQYF
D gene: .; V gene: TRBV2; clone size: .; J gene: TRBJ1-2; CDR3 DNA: TGTGCCAGCAGGGGGCAGGTGGCCACCCTGACCTCCCTTGGCTACACCTTC; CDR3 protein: CASRGQVATLTSLGYTF
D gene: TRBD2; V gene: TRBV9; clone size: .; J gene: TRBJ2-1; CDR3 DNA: TGTGCCAGCAGCGGAGAGGGGACTAGCGGAGGGGGATACAATGAGCAGTTCTTC; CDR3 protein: CASSGEGTSGGGYNEQFF
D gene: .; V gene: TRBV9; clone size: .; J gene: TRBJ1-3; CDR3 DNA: TGTGCCAGCAGCGTAGTTTTACCCGTCGGGTCTGGAAACACCATATATTTT; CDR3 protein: CASSVVLPVGSGNTIYF
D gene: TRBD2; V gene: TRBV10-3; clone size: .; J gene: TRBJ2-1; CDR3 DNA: TGTGCCATCACTGGTAGCGGGAGCAATGAGCAGTTCTTC; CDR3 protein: CAITGSGSNEQFF
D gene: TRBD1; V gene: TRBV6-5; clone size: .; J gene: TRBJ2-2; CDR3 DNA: TGTGCCACCCAAAGGGGGCGCGGCACCGGGGAGCTGTTTTTT; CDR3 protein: CATQRGRGTGELFF
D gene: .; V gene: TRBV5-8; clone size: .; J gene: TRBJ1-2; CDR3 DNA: TGTGCCAGCAGCTTGGGTCCCCTCGGGGGAAGGTATGGCTACACCTTC; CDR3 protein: CASSLGPLGGRYGYTF
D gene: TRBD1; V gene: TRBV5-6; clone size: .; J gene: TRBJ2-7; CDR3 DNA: TGTGCCAGCACCACGGACAGGAGCTCCTACGAGCAGTACTTC; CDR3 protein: CASTTDRSSYEQYF
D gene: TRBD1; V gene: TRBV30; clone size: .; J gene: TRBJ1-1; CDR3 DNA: TGTGCCTGGAGTCCCGGGACAGGGGGGATTGAAGCTTTCTTT; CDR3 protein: CAWSPGTGGIEAFF
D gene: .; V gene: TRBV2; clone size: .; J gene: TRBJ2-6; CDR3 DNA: TGTGCCACCCGACTAGGGTTAAGGTCTGGGGCCAACGTCCTGACTTTC; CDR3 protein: CATRLGLRSGANVLTF
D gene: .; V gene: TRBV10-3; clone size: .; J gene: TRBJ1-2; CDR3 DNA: TGTGCCATCAGTGAAGGAGGGGATCATGGCTACACCTTC; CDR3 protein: CAISEGGDHGYTF
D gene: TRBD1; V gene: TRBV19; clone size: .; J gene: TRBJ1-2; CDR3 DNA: TGTGCCAGCCGTCCGCGACAGGGGTCCTATGGCTACACCTTC; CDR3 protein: CASRPRQGSYGYTF
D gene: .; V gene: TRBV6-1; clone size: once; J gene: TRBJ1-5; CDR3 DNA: TGTGCCAGCAGTGATGCGGAAAGGCAGCCCCAGCATTTT; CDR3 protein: CASSDAERQPQHF
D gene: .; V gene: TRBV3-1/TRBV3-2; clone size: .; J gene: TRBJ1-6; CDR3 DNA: TGTGCCAGCAGCCAAGGGGAACGACAGCATTATTCACCCCTCCACTTT; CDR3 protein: CASSQGERQHYSPLHF
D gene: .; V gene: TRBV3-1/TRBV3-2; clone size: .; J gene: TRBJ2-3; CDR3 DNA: TGTGCCAGCAGCCAAGATCGGCTCTTTTGGGGGAGGTTGCCAGATACGCAGTATTTT; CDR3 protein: CASSQDRLFWGRLPDTQYF
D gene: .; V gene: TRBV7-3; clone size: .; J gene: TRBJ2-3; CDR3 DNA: TGTGCCAGCAGCTCGAACGGCGGGGTTTTTAGCACAGATACGCAGTATTTT; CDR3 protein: CASSSNGGVFSTDTQYF
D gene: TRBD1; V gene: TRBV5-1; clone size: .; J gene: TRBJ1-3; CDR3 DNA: TGCGCCAGCAGCCAGGGGGCTGGAAACACCATATATTTT; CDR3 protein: CASSQGAGNTIYF
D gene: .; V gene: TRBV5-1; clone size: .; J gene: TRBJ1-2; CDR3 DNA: TGCGCCAGCAGCTTGGACAGGGCCGTCTATGGCTACACCTTC; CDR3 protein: CASSLDRAVYGYTF
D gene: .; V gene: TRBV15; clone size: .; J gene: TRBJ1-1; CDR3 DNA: TGTGCCACCAGCAGAGCTCCGGGAGGATACACTGAAGCTTTCTTT; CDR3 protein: CATSRAPGGYTEAFF
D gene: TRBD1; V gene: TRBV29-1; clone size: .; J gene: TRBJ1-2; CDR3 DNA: TGCAGCGTTGGGACCCCCGGGACAGGGGAAAACTATGGCTACACCTTC; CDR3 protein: CSVGTPGTGENYGYTF
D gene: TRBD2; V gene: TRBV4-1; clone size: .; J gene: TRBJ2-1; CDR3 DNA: TGCGCCAGCAGCCAAGTTTCCAGCGGGGGGGCTATACATGAGCAGTTCTTC; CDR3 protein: CASSQVSSGGAIHEQFF
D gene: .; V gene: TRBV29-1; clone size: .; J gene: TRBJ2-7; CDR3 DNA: TGCAGCGTTGCCCAGGGTTCGTACGAGCAGTACTTC; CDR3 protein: CSVAQGSYEQYF
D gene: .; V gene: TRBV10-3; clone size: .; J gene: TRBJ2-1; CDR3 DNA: TGTGCCATCAGTGAGCGCGGGGGCCCCTACAATGAGCAGTTCTTC; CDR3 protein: CAISERGGPYNEQFF
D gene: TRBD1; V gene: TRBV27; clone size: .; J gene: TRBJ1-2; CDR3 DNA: TGTGCCACCGGACAGGGGTGGAACTATGGCTACACCTTC; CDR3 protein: CATGQGWNYGYTF
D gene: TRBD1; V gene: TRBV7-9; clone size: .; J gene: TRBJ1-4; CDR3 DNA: TGTGCCAGCAGTCCTCCGGGACAGAATAATGAAAAACTGTTTTTT; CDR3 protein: CASSPPGQNNEKLFF
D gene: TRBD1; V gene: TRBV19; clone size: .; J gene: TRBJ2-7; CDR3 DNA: TGTGCCAGTAGTAGCGGACAGGGCGTATTTGGAGAGCAGTACTTC; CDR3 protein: CASSSGQGVFGEQYF
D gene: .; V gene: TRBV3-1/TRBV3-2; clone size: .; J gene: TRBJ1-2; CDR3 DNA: TGTGCCAGCAGCCAAAGCTATAGGAGCTATGGCTACACCTTC; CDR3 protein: CASSQSYRSYGYTF
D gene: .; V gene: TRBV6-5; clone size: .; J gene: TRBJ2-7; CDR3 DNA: TGTGCCAGCAGTTACCCTCGGGTTTACGAGCAGTACTTC; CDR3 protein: CASSYPRVYEQYF
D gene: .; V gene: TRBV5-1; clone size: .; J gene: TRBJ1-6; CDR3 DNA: TGCGCCAGCAGCTTGGAGCGTAATTCACCCCTCCACTTT; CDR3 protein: CASSLERNSPLHF
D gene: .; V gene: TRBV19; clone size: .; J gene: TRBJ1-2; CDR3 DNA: TGTGCCAGTACATTAGGCAGGGCGATTAACTATGGCTACACCTTC; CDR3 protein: CASTLGRAINYGYTF
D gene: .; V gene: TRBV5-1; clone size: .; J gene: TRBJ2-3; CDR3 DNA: TGCGCCAGCAGCTTGGCCGGTAAGGGGCGCCGAACAGATACGCAGTATTTT; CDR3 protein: CASSLAGKGRRTDTQYF
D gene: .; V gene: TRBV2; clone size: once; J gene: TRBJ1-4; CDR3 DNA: TGTGCCAGCTACAGGTCAATCGATGAAAAACTGTTTTTT; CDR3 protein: CASYRSIDEKLFF